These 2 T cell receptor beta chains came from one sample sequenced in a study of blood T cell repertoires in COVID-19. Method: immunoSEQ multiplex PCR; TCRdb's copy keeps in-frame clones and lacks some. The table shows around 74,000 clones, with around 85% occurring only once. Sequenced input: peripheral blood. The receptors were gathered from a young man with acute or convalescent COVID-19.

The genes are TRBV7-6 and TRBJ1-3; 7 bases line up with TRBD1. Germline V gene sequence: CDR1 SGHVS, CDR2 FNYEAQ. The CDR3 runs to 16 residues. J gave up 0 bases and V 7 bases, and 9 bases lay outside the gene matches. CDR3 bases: TGTGCCAGCACAAAGACAGGGCATGCCTCTGGAAACACCATATATTTT. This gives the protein CASTKTGHASGNTIYF.

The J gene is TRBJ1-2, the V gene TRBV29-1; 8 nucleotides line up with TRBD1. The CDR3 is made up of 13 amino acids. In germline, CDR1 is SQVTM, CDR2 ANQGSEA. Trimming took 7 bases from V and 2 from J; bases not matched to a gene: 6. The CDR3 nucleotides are TGCAGCGCAAACAGGGGGACCAACTATGGCTACACCTTC. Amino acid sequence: CSANRGTNYGYTF.